Presented here are 24 T cell receptor beta chains from one specimen sequenced in a study of neurological immune-mediated disorders (dated by TCRdb to the late 2010s). The method was 5' RACE. These reads were obtained on an Illumina HiSeq 2500. The public sequencing data were trimmed at Q25 with fastp and processed into clonotypes with MiXCR by TCRdb, which kept only in-frame beta chains. CDR3 protein sequences are deduplicated, and each keeps its most common genes and DNA. This sample holds roughly 66,000 distinct CDR3 sequences; approximately 5% were observed only once. The ten largest account for roughly 2% of the sample. Input material: PBMCs. The receptors stem from a woman in her 70s with multiple sclerosis.

This clonotype was seen ten or more times. The CDR3 sequence: CASSLLQGSYEQYF. The DNA of the CDR3 is TGCGCCAGCAGCTTGTTACAGGGATCCTACGAGCAGTACTTC. The chain combines TRBV5-1 with TRBJ2-7; weak D call: TRBD1 (6 bases). This CDR3 is built from 14 residues. Looked up from germline, CDR1 is SGHRS and CDR2 is YFSETQ. Trimming stripped 1 base from V and 1 base from J, with 9 bases between.

This clonotype came up many times. The chain combines TRBV20-1 with TRBJ2-1; 7 nucleotides match TRBD2. Germline-derived CDR1 and CDR2 are DFQATT and SNEGSKA (reference sequence). The trim removed 3 bases at V and 7 bases at J, leaving 9 bases unmatched. The CDR3 loop spans 14 amino acids. The CDR3 bases are TGCAGTGCTAGCGCAGCGGGAAAAAGTAATGAGCAGTTCTTC. This sequence encodes CSASAAGKSNEQFF.

This clonotype occurred many times. The gene calls are TRBV20-1 and TRBJ2-1; D unresolved. Trimming cost V 6 bases and J 0 bases, with 15 bases left between them. CDR1 and CDR2 (germline): DFQATT, SNEGSKA (reference sequence). There are 15 residues in the CDR3. The CDR3 loop is CSALPQASSYNEQFF. Written as DNA, the CDR3 is TGCAGTGCCCTGCCCCAGGCAAGCTCCTACAATGAGCAGTTCTTC.

In this sample, this clonotype turned up a few times. A much larger clonotype is one base distant, so this may be a read error. The conserved closing phenylalanine or tryptophan is absent in this CDR3, likely reflecting a read error. The chain has TRBV7-2 and TRBJ2-1; tentative D call: TRBD2 (6 bases). CDR3 length: 16 residues. V gave up 1 base and J gave up 0 bases, with 10 bases separating them. Looked up from germline, CDR1 is SGHTA and CDR2 is FQGNSA. The CDR3, as DNA: TGTGCCAGCAGCTTAGGGTCGGGAGTCTCCTACAATGAGCAGTTCTGC. This codes for CASSLGSGVSYNEQFC.

This clonotype has more than one count but fewer than ten. The junction does not match germline at one end; this may be a read error. V is TRBV5-4 and J is TRBJ2-5; the D gene could be TRBD1 or TRBD2 (5 bases each). The CDR3 loop spans 14 amino acids. The germline gives CDR1 SGHNT, CDR2 YYREEE (reference sequence). In nucleotides, the CDR3 is TGTGCCAGCACCCCTGGGGGATACCAAGAGAACCAGTACTTC. Protein sequence: CASTPGGYQENQYF.

This clonotype was recorded at least ten times. This rearrangement joins TRBV4-3 to TRBJ2-7; D call uncertain. The CDR3 sequence is 14 residues long. The V and J ends lost 4 bases and 1 base respectively, with 11 bases between them. Germline V CDR1 and CDR2: LGHNA, YSLEER. The CDR3 spells CASSPGWSSYEQYF. The CDR3 DNA reads TGCGCCAGCAGCCCCGGTTGGAGTTCCTACGAGCAGTACTTC.

There are many counts of this clonotype. V and J are TRBV20-1 and TRBJ2-5, with TRBD2 matching over 14 bases. V lost 0 bases and J lost 10; bases outside the gene matches: 10. This CDR3 region has 16 residues. Germline V lookup: CDR1 DFQATT, CDR2 SNEGSKA (reference sequence). CDR3 DNA sequence: TGCAGTGCTAGAGATGGCCGCGGACTAGCGGGAGGCATCCAGTACTTC. This sequence encodes CSARDGRGLAGGIQYF.

The count of this clonotype is one. CDR3 nucleotides: TGTGCCAGCTCGCCGAACTCCGGGAATCCGAATACTGAAGCTTTCTTT. Residues: CASSPNSGNPNTEAFF. This chain connects TRBV18 to TRBJ1-1; D gene ambiguous. Germline V gives CDR1 KGHSH, CDR2 LQKENI. The V end lost 6 bases, the J end lost 5 bases, and 22 bases lay between the germline ends. This CDR3 has 16 amino acids.

This rearrangement joins TRBV27 to TRBJ2-7; D uncertain. CDR3 length: 13 amino acids. The V end was cut by 3 bases, the J end by 5 bases, with 11 bases between. Germline CDR1 is MNHEY and CDR2 is SMNVEV (reference sequence). The CDR3 is CASSFGRLDEQYF. For the CDR3, the DNA is TGTGCCAGCAGTTTCGGCCGGCTGGACGAGCAGTACTTC.

Ten or more counts support this clonotype. The rearrangement links TRBV5-1 to TRBJ1-1; TRBD1 aligns across 7 bases. In germline, CDR1 is SGHRS, CDR2 YFSETQ. The V gene end was trimmed by 0 bases and the J gene end by 7 bases; junction bases not matched to a gene: 3. The CDR3 contains 13 residues. CDR3 in DNA: TGCGCCAGCAGCTTGGGGGACAGTAATGAAGCTTTCTTT. Translation: CASSLGDSNEAFF.

This clonotype showed up many times. The J gene is TRBJ1-5, the V gene TRBV7-2; no definite D call. CDR3 length: 14 amino acids. V shed 1 base and J shed 0 bases, with 4 bases lying between them. The V gene's germline CDR1 is SGHTA and CDR2 FQGNSA. The CDR3 reads CASSLVGSNQPQHF. As DNA, the CDR3 is TGTGCCAGCAGCTTAGTCGGTAGCAATCAGCCCCAGCATTTT.

This clonotype was counted many times. V is TRBV5-6 and J is TRBJ2-2; D unresolved. Germline-derived CDR1 and CDR2 are SGHDT and YYEEEE. Trimming took 7 bases from V and 4 from J, leaving 5 bases between them. The CDR3 has 11 residues. CDR3 DNA sequence: TGTGCCAGCGGGATCACCGGGGAGCTGTTTTTT. Its protein is CASGITGELFF.

Details on this clonotype: A single base separates this from a much larger clone, so it may be a read error. The V and J genes are TRBV14 and TRBJ1-6; D uncertain. Between the trimmed V and J ends, which lost 7 bases and 7 bases, there was a span of 14 bases. CDR3 length equals 14 residues. Germline V lookup: CDR1 SGHDN, CDR2 FVKESK. In nucleotides, the CDR3 is TGTGCCAGCAACTACGGAGGGTTGAATTCACCCCTCCACTTT. This gives the protein CASNYGGLNSPLHF.

This clonotype was counted many times. The chain carries TRBV20-1 and TRBJ2-7; a possible D gene is TRBD2 (6 bases). V was pared by 5 bases and J by 7 bases, with 24 bases between. Germline lookup yields CDR1 DFQATT and CDR2 SNEGSKA (reference sequence). The CDR3 totals 15 residues. The CDR3 reads CSAPLNGDSAGEQYF. The CDR3 DNA reads as TGCAGTGCTCCCCTTAACGGGGACTCCGCAGGTGAGCAGTACTTC.

Many counts were recorded for this clonotype. The CDR3 DNA follows: TGTGCCAGCAGCTCTCCGGGCAGGGGAGAGACCCAGTACTTC. Its translation: CASSSPGRGETQYF. The rearrangement joins TRBV7-9 to TRBJ2-5; tentatively, D is TRBD1 (6 bases). With 4 bases removed from V and 4 bases from J, the gap between germline ends came to 13 bases. Germline lookup yields CDR1 SEHNR and CDR2 FQNEAQ (reference sequence). The CDR3 loop spans 14 amino acids.

This clonotype has at least ten counts. The chain uses TRBV5-1 and TRBJ2-1, with TRBD1 matching over 7 bases. The CDR3 spans 15 residues. The germline V gene encodes CDR1 SGHRS and CDR2 YFSETQ. Unmatched junction bases numbered 6, after V lost 0 bases and J lost 6 bases. Written as DNA, the CDR3 is TGCGCCAGCAGCTTGGGGGACAGTTTTGTCAATGAGCAGTTCTTC. Translation: CASSLGDSFVNEQFF.

This clonotype was picked up many times. V gene TRBV3-1 combines with J gene TRBJ2-1; TRBD2 matches at 7 bases. The CDR3 is 13 amino acids. Germline CDR1 is LGHDT and CDR2 is YNNKEL (reference sequence). J gave up 15 bases and V 0 bases, and 8 bases lay outside the gene matches. The CDR3 reads CASSQDVSGLGFF. The CDR3 nucleotides read TGTGCCAGCAGCCAAGATGTTTCAGGACTAGGGTTCTTC.

The table lists this clonotype with many counts. The J gene is TRBJ2-1, the V gene TRBV20-1; 9 positions agree with TRBD2. J was trimmed by 6 bases and V by 2 bases; bases with no gene match: 5. Germline CDR1 and CDR2: DFQATT and SNEGSKA (reference sequence). The CDR3 totals 14 residues. CDR3: CSARPGLALNEQFF. The CDR3 nucleotides are TGCAGTGCTAGACCGGGACTAGCTCTCAATGAGCAGTTCTTC.

CDR3 bases: TGTGCCAGCAGTGTACAGGGAGACACTGAAGCTTTCTTT. This codes for CASSVQGDTEAFF. The chain combines TRBV27 with TRBJ1-1, with a weak D call TRBD1 (6 bases). V was trimmed by 5 bases and J by 3 bases, leaving 10 bases between them. Looked up from germline, CDR1 is MNHEY and CDR2 is SMNVEV (reference sequence). The CDR3 consists of 13 residues.

This clonotype was seen at least ten times. CDR3 bases: TGTGCCAGCAGCTTTTCCGGGTTCTATGGCTACACCTTC. This translates into CASSFSGFYGYTF. The chain combines TRBV5-4 with TRBJ1-2; no clear D gene. Germline V gene lookup returns CDR1 SGHNT and CDR2 YYREEE (reference sequence). This CDR3 region has 13 residues. The V end lost 2 bases, the J end lost 4 bases, and 9 bases lay between the germline ends.

This clonotype was recorded at least ten times. V and J are TRBV29-1 and TRBJ1-2; D is undetermined. The CDR3 consists of 14 residues. The ends were cut back, 3 bases at V and 2 bases at J, with 13 bases in the middle. Germline V gene sequence: CDR1 SQVTM, CDR2 ANQGSEA. The CDR3 sequence is CSVDIGQRNYGYTF. CDR3 coding DNA: TGCAGCGTTGATATCGGGCAACGAAACTATGGCTACACCTTC.

This clonotype was found many times. CDR3 nucleotide sequence: TGCAGTGCTAGTAGGCAGGAGGGGTCTGGCTACACCTTC. Translating it yields CSASRQEGSGYTF. The chain links TRBV20-1 to TRBJ1-2; D perhaps matches TRBD1 (5 bases). CDR1 and CDR2 (germline): DFQATT, SNEGSKA (reference sequence). This CDR3 region has 13 residues. Trimming cost V 3 bases and J 7 bases, with 15 bases left between them.

This clonotype has just a few counts. The chain has TRBV6-4 and TRBJ2-1; D gene unclear. V shed 2 bases and J shed 3 bases, with 14 bases lying between them. The CDR3 runs 16 residues. Germline lookup yields CDR1 MRHNA and CDR2 SNTAGT. CDR3 DNA sequence: TGTGCCAGCAGTGACCTAGGAAGGTCTGGCTACAATGAGCAGTTCTTC. Residues: CASSDLGRSGYNEQFF.

The V gene is TRBV4-1, the J gene TRBJ2-6, with TRBD1 as a possible D gene (6 bases). V lost 2 bases to trimming and J lost 0 bases, with 14 bases between them. CDR3 length: 18 residues. CDR1 MGHRA and CDR2 YSYEKL come from the germline V gene. CDR3 loop: CASSQNNLGGSGANVLTF. The CDR3, as DNA: TGCGCCAGCAGCCAAAATAACCTAGGGGGCTCTGGGGCCAACGTCCTGACTTTC.